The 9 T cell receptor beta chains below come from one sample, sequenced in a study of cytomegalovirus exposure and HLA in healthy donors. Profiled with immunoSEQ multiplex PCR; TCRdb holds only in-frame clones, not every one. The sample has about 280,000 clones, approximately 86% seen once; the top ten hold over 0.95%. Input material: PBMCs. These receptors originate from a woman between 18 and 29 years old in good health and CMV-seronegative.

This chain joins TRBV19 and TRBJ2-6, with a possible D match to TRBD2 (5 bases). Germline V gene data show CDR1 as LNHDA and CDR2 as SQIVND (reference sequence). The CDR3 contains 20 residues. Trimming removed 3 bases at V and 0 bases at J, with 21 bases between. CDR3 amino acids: CASSMEAPGLIPSGANVLTF. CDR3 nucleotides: TGTGCCAGTAGTATGGAGGCCCCGGGCCTTATCCCCTCTGGGGCCAACGTCCTGACTTTC.

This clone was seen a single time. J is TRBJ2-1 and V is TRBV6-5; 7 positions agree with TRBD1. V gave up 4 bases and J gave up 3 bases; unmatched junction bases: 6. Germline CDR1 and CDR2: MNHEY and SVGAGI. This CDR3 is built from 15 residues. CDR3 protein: CASSSDRLRYNEQFF. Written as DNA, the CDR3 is TGTGCCAGCAGTTCGGACAGGCTACGCTACAATGAGCAGTTCTTC.

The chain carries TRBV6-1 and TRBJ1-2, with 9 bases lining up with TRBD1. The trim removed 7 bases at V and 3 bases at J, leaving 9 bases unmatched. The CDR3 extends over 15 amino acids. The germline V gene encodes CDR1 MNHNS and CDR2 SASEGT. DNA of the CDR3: TGTGCCAGCATGACAGGGGGGGAAGGCGACTATGGCTACACCTTC. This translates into CASMTGGEGDYGYTF.

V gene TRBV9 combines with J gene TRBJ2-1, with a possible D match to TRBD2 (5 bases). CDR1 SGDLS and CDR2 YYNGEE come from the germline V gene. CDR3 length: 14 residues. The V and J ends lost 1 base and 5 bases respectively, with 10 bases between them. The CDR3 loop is CASSVIGSDNEQFF. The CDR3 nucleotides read TGTGCCAGCAGCGTAATTGGGAGTGACAATGAGCAGTTCTTC.

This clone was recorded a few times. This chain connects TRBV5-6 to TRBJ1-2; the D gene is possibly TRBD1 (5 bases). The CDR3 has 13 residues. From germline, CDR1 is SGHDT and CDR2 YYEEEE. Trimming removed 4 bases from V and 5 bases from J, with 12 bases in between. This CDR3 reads CASSPDGGYGYTF. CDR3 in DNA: TGTGCCAGCAGCCCCGACGGGGGGTATGGCTACACCTTC.

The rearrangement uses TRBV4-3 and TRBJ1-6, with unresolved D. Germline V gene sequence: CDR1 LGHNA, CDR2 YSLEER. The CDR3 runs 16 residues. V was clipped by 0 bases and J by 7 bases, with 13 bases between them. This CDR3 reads CASSQEVGGNNSPLHF. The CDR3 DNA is TGCGCCAGCAGCCAAGAAGTCGGCGGGAACAATTCACCCCTCCACTTT.

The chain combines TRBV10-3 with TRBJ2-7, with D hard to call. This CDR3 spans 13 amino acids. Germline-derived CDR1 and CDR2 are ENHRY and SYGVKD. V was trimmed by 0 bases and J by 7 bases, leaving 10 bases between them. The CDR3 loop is CAISESRQREQYF. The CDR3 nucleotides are TGTGCCATCAGTGAGTCGCGGCAGCGAGAGCAGTACTTC.

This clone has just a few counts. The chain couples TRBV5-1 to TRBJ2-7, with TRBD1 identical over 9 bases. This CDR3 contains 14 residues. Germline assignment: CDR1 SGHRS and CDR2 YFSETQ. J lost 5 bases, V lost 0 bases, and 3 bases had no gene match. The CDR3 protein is CASSLGQGVHEQYF. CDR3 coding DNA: TGCGCCAGCAGCTTGGGACAGGGGGTACACGAGCAGTACTTC.

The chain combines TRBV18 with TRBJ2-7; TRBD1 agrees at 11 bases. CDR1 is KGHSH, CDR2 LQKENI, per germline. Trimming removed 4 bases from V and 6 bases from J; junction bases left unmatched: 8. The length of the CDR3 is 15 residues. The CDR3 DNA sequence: TGTGCCAGCTCACAGGACAGGGGGCGTTCGGGCGAGCAGTACTTC. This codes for CASSQDRGRSGEQYF.